Included here is one T cell receptor beta chain sequence, with context. The sample is drawn from a study of T cell repertoires and Cas9 in healthy adults. Clones were sequenced by immunoSEQ multiplex PCR, and TCRdb holds only the in-frame ones, with some missing. The data show more than 12,000 clones, 75% to 90% seen once. Germline V gene lookup returns CDR1 SGHDT and CDR2 YYEEEE. V lost 2 bases and J 2 bases, leaving 20 bases between the germline ends. CDR3 length equals 17 residues. J is TRBJ2-7 and V is TRBV5-6; D gene unclear. This sequence originates from a human donor in good health. The sequenced sample consisted of Tregs (CD4+, CD25+, CD127-, CD137-, CD154-) from PBMCs; culture status not recorded. CDR3: CASSFITVTQNPYEQYF. The CDR3 nucleotides read TGTGCCAGCAGCTTTATTACTGTGACACAAAATCCCTACGAGCAGTACTTC.